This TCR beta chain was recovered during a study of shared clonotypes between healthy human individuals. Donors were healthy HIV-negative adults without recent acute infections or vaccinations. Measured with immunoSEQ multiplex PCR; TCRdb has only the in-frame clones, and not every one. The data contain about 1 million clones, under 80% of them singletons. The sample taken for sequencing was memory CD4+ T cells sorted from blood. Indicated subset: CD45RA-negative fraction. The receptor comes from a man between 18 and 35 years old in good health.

Written as DNA, the CDR3 is TGTGCCAGCAGTTACACGGGGTTTGGTTCCTACGAGCAGTACTTC. This translates into CASSYTGFGSYEQYF. The rearrangement uses TRBV6-5 and TRBJ2-7; a possible D gene is TRBD2 (5 bases). The CDR3 totals 15 residues. Germline V gene sequence: CDR1 MNHEY, CDR2 SVGAGI. V dropped 2 bases and J dropped 1 base, with 12 bases sitting between them.